One sample yielded the 8 T cell receptor beta chains listed below, sequenced in a study of Ad26.COV2.S vaccination and SARS-CoV-2 variants. The protocol was immunoSEQ multiplex PCR, while the TCRdb copy is restricted to in-frame clones and leaves out a portion. The sample shows hundreds of thousands of clones, approximately 90% of them seen only once. Treatment given: 15 to 20 received Ad26.COV2.S at low or high dose, single or two shots; roughly 5 received placebo; per-sample allocation not given. The study sampled participants on day 63 after the first vaccine or placebo injection. Sequencing used peripheral blood, obtained in a trial of Ad26.COV2.S vaccine versus placebo. The receptors were gathered from a person between 18 and 65 years old who received the Ad26.COV2.S COVID-19 vaccine or a placebo.

CDR3 nucleotides: TGTGCCAGCAGCTTAAACAGGGTGAACACTGAAGCTTTCTTT. This gives the protein CASSLNRVNTEAFF. The V and J genes are TRBV11-1 and TRBJ1-1, with D tentatively TRBD1 (6 bases). V lost 2 bases and J lost 0, with 7 bases in between. CDR1 SGHAT and CDR2 FQDESV come from the germline V gene (reference sequence). This CDR3 spans 14 amino acids.

This clone showed up just a few times. The rearrangement links TRBV7-9 to TRBJ2-3; D is perhaps TRBD1 or TRBD2 (6 bases each). This CDR3 is 15 amino acids long. The germline CDR1 and CDR2 sequences are SEHNR and FQNEAQ (reference sequence). V was pared by 5 bases and J by 4 bases, with 16 bases between. The CDR3 DNA follows: TGTGCCAGCAGCCAACAGGGACTGGTCGCAGATACGCAGTATTTT. Encoded protein: CASSQQGLVADTQYF.

The table lists this clone with a count of one. The chain joins TRBV18 to TRBJ2-6, with 11 positions matching TRBD1. The trim removed 1 base at V and 0 bases at J, leaving 5 bases unmatched. The length of the CDR3 is 19 residues. Germline V lookup: CDR1 KGHSH, CDR2 LQKENI. The CDR3 loop reads CASSPLSGTGGSGANVLTF. As DNA, the CDR3 is TGTGCCAGCTCACCACTTTCCGGGACAGGGGGCTCTGGGGCCAACGTCCTGACTTTC.

The J gene is TRBJ1-6, the V gene TRBV14; D possibly corresponds to TRBD1 (6 bases). The V gene lost 4 bases and the J gene lost 5 bases, with 9 bases spanning the gap. The CDR3 spans 14 residues. Germline V gene sequence: CDR1 SGHDN, CDR2 FVKESK. The CDR3 reads CASSPQGNNSPLHF. CDR3 DNA sequence: TGTGCCAGCAGCCCACAGGGAAATAATTCACCCCTCCACTTT.

Many counts were recorded for this clone. This chain links TRBV2 with TRBJ1-5, with D tentatively TRBD1 (5 bases). Germline CDR1 and CDR2: SNHLY and FYNNEI. This CDR3 is 18 amino acids long. V was pared by 5 bases and J by 5 bases, with 25 bases between. CDR3 sequence: CASSTSLTVRGVDQPQHF. Here the CDR3 DNA reads TGTGCCAGCAGTACCTCCCTGACAGTCCGGGGGGTTGATCAGCCCCAGCATTTT.

This clone was counted ten times or more. CDR3 coding DNA: TGTGCCAGCAGTTACTCGAGCGGGAGCACAGATACGCAGTATTTT. Translating it yields CASSYSSGSTDTQYF. This chain links TRBV6-2 or TRBV6-3 with TRBJ2-3; possibly TRBD2 for D (6 bases). Germline V gene lookup returns CDR1 MNHEY and CDR2 SVGEGT. The CDR3 sequence is 15 residues long. The ends were cut back, 0 bases at V and 0 bases at J, with 7 bases in the middle.

CDR3 loop: CASSFKGRGKETQYF. The CDR3 DNA reads as TGTGCCAGCAGCTTTAAGGGCAGGGGAAAAGAGACCCAGTACTTC. This chain joins TRBV5-6 and TRBJ2-5; D is possibly TRBD1 (6 bases). V lost 2 bases and J lost 3, with 14 bases in between. CDR1 SGHDT and CDR2 YYEEEE come from the germline V gene. This CDR3 is built from 15 residues.

The genes are TRBV3-1 (or the pseudogene TRBV3-2) and TRBJ1-2; D not certain. Germline CDR1 is LGHDT and CDR2 is YNNKEL (reference sequence). The CDR3 contains 13 residues. Between the trimmed V and J ends, which lost 1 base and 3 bases, there was a span of 6 bases. As DNA, the CDR3 is TGTGCCAGCAGCCAAGGGGAGTACTATGGCTACACCTTC. Amino acid sequence: CASSQGEYYGYTF.